The present entry profiles one T cell receptor (beta chain) with its context. The antigen is undetermined. This entry comes from a study of cytomegalovirus exposure and HLA in healthy donors. PCR employed 60 Vbeta and 13 Jbeta primers. The protocol was immunoSEQ multiplex PCR, while the TCRdb copy is restricted to in-frame clones and leaves out a portion. The table has around 160,000 clones, about three quarters seen once. Study-wide findings and caveats: Cytomegalovirus-associated TCR beta chains were listed, numbering 164. For most TCR sequences rarity was the rule, although some public TCRs occurred in many donors. Data from an earlier analysis indicated that most TCR beta V segments were productive either about 87% or about 30% of the time.

This CDR3 contains 15 residues. V lost 1 base, J lost 0 bases, and 1 base stayed unmatched. Germline CDR1 and CDR2: LGHNA and YSLEER. The sequenced sample consisted of PBMCs. The V gene is TRBV4-3, the J gene TRBJ2-7; TRBD2 matches 9 bases. This clonotype was obtained from a man aged 40-50 years in good health and CMV-seropositive. The CDR3 DNA reads as TGCGCCAGCAGCCAAGGACTAGCGGACTCCTACGAGCAGTACTTC. Its protein is CASSQGLADSYEQYF.